This T cell receptor beta chain comes out of a study of tissue T cells after allogeneic stem cell transplantation. Study-level findings and limits: TCR repertoires tracked anatomic similarity, regardless of disease or transplant status.

Generated by immunoSEQ multiplex PCR, the TCRdb table keeps only in-frame clones and is missing some. Among some 45,000 clones listed, over 85% were seen once. CDR1 is LNHDA, CDR2 SQIVND, per germline (reference sequence). This CDR3 is 13 amino acids long. Trimming cost V 5 bases and J 2 bases, with 10 bases left between them. With respect to this clone: Its antigen is unidentified.

This rearrangement joins TRBV19 to TRBJ2-7; D remains ambiguous. This TCR was recovered from a woman aged 35 to 70 who later had graft-versus-host disease after an allogeneic stem cell transplant. The source material was blood, sampled before transplantation. The CDR3 here is CASSSGLPYEQYF. In DNA, the CDR3 is TGTGCCAGTAGTTCAGGTTTGCCCTACGAGCAGTACTTC.